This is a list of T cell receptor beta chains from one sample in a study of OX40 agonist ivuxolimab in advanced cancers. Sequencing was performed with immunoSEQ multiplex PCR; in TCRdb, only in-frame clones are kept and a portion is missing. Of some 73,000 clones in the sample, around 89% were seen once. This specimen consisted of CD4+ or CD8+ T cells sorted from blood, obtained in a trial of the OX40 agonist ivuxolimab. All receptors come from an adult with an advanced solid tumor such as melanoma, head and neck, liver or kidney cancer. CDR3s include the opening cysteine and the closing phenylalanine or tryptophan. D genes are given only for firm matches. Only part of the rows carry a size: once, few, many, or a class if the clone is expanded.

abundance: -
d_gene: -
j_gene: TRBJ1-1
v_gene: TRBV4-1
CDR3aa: CASSQGPGTEAFF
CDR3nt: TGCGCCAGCAGCCAAGGACCGGGCACTGAAGCTTTCTTT

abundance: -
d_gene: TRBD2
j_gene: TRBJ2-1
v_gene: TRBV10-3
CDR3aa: CAISEQLAGGDNEQFF
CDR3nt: TGTGCCATCAGTGAGCAACTAGCGGGGGGAGACAATGAGCAGTTCTTC

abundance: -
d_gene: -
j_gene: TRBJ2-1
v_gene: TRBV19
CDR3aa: CASSLQYNEQFF
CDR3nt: TGTGCCAGTAGTCTTCAGTACAATGAGCAGTTCTTC

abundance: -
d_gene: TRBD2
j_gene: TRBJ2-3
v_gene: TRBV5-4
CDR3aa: CASSSTTSAHTDTQYF
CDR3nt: TGTGCCAGCAGCTCTACCACTAGCGCTCACACAGATACGCAGTATTTT

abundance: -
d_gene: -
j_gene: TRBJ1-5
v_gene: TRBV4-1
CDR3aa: CARVGGGSNQPQHF
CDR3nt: TGCGCCAGGGTCGGGGGGGGTAGCAATCAGCCCCAGCATTTT

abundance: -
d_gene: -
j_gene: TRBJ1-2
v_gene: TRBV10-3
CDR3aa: CAITGGGTNYGYTF
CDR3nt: TGTGCCATCACCGGGGGGGGCACCAACTATGGCTACACCTTC

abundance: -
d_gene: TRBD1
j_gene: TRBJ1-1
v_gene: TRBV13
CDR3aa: CASREGTGANTEAFF
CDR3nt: TGTGCCAGCAGAGAAGGGACAGGGGCGAACACTGAAGCTTTCTTT

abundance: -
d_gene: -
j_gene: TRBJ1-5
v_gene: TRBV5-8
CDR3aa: CASSLYGDSNQPQHF
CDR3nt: TGTGCCAGCAGCTTGTACGGGGATAGCAATCAGCCCCAGCATTTT

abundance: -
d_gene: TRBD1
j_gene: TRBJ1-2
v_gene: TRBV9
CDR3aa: CASSGTGMEGYTF
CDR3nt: TGTGCCAGCTCCGGGACAGGGATGGAGGGCTACACCTTC

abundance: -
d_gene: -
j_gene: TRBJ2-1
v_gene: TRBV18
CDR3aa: CASSGGGYNEQFF
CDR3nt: TGTGCCAGCTCAGGGGGAGGTTACAATGAGCAGTTCTTC

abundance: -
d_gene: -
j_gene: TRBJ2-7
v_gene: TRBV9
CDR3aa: CASSVGGGEQYF
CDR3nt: TGTGCCAGCAGCGTAGGAGGGGGCGAGCAGTACTTC

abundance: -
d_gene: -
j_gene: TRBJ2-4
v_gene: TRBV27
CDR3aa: CASSSAALAKNIQYF
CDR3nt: TGTGCCAGCAGTTCGGCAGCCCTAGCCAAAAACATTCAGTACTTC

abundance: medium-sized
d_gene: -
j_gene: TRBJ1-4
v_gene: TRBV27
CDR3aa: CASSSTTGFEKLFF
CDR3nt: TGTGCCAGCAGTTCCACCACAGGGTTTGAAAAACTGTTTTTT

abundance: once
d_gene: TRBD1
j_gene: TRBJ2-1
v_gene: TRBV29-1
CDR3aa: CSAGQGSYNEQFF
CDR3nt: TGCAGCGCTGGACAGGGCTCCTACAATGAGCAGTTCTTC

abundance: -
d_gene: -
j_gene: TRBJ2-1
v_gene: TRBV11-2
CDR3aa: CASSLLAFEQFF
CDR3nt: TGTGCCAGCAGCTTATTAGCGTTTGAGCAGTTCTTC

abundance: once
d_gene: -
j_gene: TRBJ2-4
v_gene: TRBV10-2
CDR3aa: CASSERPLAKNIQYF
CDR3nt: TGCGCCAGCAGTGAGCGACCTCTAGCCAAAAACATTCAGTACTTC

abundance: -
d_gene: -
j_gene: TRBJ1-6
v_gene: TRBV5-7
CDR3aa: CASSLQGSNSPLHF
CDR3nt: TGTGCCAGCAGCTTGCAGGGTAGTAATTCACCCCTCCACTTT

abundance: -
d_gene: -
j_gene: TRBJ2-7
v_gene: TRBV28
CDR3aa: CASSLDAPWNYEQYF
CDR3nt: TGTGCCAGCAGCCTTGACGCGCCGTGGAACTACGAGCAGTACTTC

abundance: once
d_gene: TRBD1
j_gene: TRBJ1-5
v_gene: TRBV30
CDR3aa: CAWSHPHRTGANQPQHF
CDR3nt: TGTGCCTGGAGTCATCCCCATCGGACAGGGGCCAATCAGCCCCAGCATTTT

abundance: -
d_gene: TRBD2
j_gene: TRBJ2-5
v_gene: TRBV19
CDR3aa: CASQLAGGSVGTQYF
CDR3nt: TGTGCCAGCCAACTAGCGGGGGGTTCGGTGGGGACCCAGTACTTC

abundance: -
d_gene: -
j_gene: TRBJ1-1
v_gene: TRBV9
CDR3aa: CASSAAGAEAFF
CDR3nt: TGTGCCAGCAGCGCGGCAGGGGCTGAAGCTTTCTTT

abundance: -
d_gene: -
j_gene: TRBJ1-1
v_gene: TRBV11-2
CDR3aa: CASSFPGGTTPGNTEAFF
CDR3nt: TGTGCCAGCAGCTTCCCGGGTGGGACAACTCCGGGGAACACTGAAGCTTTCTTT

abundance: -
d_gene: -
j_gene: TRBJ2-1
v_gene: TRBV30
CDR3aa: CAWSVFNEQFF
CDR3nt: TGTGCCTGGAGTGTTTTCAATGAGCAGTTCTTC

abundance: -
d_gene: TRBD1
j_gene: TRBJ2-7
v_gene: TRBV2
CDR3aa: CASIDWDRSSYEQYF
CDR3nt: TGTGCCAGCATCGATTGGGACAGAAGCTCCTACGAGCAGTACTTC

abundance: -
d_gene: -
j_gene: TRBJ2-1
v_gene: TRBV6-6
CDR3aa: CASSPLREREGFF
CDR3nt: TGTGCCAGCAGTCCCCTGAGGGAGCGCGAGGGGTTCTTC

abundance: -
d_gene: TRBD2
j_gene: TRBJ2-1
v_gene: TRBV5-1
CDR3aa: CASSLGSGGPNEQFF
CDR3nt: TGCGCCAGCAGCTTGGGAAGCGGGGGGCCTAATGAGCAGTTCTTC

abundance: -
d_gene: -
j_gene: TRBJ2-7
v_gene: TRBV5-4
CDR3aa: CASSLGFSSYEQYF
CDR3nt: TGTGCCAGCAGCTTGGGGTTTTCTTCCTACGAGCAGTACTTC

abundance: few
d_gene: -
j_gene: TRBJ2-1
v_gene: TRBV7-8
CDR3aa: CASSFYPTGSTSYNEQFF
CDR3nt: TGTGCCAGCAGCTTTTATCCGACAGGCTCAACCTCCTACAATGAGCAGTTCTTC

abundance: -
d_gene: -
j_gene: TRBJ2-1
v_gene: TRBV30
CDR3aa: CAWSVLRGQEQFF
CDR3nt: TGTGCCTGGAGTGTACTACGCGGGCAGGAGCAGTTCTTC

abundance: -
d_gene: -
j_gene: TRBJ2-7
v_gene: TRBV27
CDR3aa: CASSSGRFYEQYF
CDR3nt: TGTGCCAGCAGTTCCGGGAGATTCTACGAGCAGTACTTC

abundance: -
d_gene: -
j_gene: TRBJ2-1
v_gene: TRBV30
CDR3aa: CAGRTISYNEQFF
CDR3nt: TGTGCCGGACGGACTATCTCCTACAATGAGCAGTTCTTC

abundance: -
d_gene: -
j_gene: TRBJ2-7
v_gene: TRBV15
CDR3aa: CATSRVGAVSSYEQYF
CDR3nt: TGTGCCACCAGCAGAGTGGGGGCTGTCAGCTCCTACGAGCAGTACTTC

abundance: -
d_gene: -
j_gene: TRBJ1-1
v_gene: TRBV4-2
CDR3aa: CASSQAGDTEAFF
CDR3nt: TGTGCCAGCAGCCAAGCAGGGGACACTGAAGCTTTCTTT

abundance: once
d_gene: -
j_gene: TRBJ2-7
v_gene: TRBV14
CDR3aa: CASSYGSNYEQYF
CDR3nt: TGTGCCAGCAGTTACGGGTCGAACTACGAGCAGTACTTC

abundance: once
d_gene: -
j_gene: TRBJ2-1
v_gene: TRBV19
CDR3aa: CASSLTPYNEQFF
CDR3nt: TGTGCCAGTAGTCTAACACCCTACAATGAGCAGTTCTTC

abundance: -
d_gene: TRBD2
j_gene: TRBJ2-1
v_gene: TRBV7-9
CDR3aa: CASSSGLAGSTYNEQFF
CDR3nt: TGTGCCAGCAGCTCGGGACTAGCGGGAAGCACCTACAATGAGCAGTTCTTC

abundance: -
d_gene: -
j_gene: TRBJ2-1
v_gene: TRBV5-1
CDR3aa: CASSLARAVEQFF
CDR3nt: TGCGCCAGCAGCTTGGCTAGGGCGGTAGAGCAGTTCTTC

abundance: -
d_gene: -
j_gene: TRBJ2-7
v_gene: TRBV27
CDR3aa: CASSPGLDYEQYF
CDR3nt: TGTGCCAGCAGCCCGGGACTCGACTACGAGCAGTACTTC

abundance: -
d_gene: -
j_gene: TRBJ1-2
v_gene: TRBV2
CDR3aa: CAIARQLLYGYTF
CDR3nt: TGTGCCATCGCGAGACAGCTCCTCTATGGCTACACCTTC

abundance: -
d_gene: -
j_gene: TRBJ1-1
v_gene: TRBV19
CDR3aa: CASSHDTSNTEAFF
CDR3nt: TGTGCCAGTAGCCATGACACTTCGAACACTGAAGCTTTCTTT

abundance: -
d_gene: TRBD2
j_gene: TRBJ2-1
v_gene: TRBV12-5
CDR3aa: CASAHRAGGGIYNEQFF
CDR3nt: TGTGCTAGTGCCCATAGGGCGGGAGGCGGAATATACAATGAGCAGTTCTTC

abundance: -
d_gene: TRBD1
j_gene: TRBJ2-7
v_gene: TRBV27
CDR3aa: CASPRDRAREQYF
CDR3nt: TGTGCCAGCCCCCGGGACAGGGCTCGCGAGCAGTACTTC

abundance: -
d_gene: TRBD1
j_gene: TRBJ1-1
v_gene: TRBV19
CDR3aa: CASSIDPGGPEAFF
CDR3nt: TGTGCCAGTAGTATAGATCCAGGGGGCCCTGAAGCTTTCTTT

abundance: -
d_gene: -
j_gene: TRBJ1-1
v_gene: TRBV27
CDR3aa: CASSLYSGSATEAFF
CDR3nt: TGTGCCAGCAGTTTATATTCCGGGTCGGCCACTGAAGCTTTCTTT

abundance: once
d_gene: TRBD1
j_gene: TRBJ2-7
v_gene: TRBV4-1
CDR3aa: CASSLAGTGVSYEQYF
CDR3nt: TGCGCCAGCAGCCTAGCCGGGACAGGGGTGTCCTACGAGCAGTACTTC

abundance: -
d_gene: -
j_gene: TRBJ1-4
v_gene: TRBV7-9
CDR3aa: CASSLISGASEKLFF
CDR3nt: TGTGCCAGCAGCTTAATTTCAGGGGCCTCGGAAAAACTGTTTTTT

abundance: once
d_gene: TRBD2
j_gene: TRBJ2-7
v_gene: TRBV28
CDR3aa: CASSLLAGHYEQYF
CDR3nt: TGTGCCAGCAGTTTATTAGCGGGACACTACGAGCAGTACTTC

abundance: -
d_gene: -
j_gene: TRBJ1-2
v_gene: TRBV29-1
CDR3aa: CSVFGYGYTF
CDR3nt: TGCAGCGTGTTTGGCTATGGCTACACCTTC

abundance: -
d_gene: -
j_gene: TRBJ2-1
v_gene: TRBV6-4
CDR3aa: CASSVEPVGYNEQFF
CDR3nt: TGTGCCAGCAGTGTAGAACCAGTGGGGTACAATGAGCAGTTCTTC